These 4 T cell receptor beta chains were sequenced from one sample in a study of OX40 agonist ivuxolimab in advanced cancers. Sequencing was performed with immunoSEQ multiplex PCR; in TCRdb, only in-frame clones are kept and a portion is missing. Counted here are around 150,000 clones, around 94% occurring once; the ten biggest clones make up 0.3% to 0.35%. The source was CD4+ or CD8+ T cells sorted from blood, collected in a trial of the OX40 agonist ivuxolimab. All receptors come from an adult with an advanced solid tumor such as melanoma, head and neck, liver or kidney cancer.

The V gene is TRBV27, the J gene TRBJ1-1; no clear D gene. Per germline, CDR1 MNHEY and CDR2 SMNVEV (reference sequence). The germline V and J ends were trimmed by 2 bases and 0 bases, with 10 bases remaining between them. The CDR3 length is 15 residues. CDR3 coding DNA: TGTGCCAGCAGTTTAAGATCTTTCATGAACACTGAAGCTTTCTTT. Encoded protein: CASSLRSFMNTEAFF.

V gene TRBV6-6 combines with J gene TRBJ1-1; 7 bases line up with TRBD1. The CDR3 contains 16 residues. CDR1 is MNHNY and CDR2 is SVGAGI in the germline V gene (reference sequence). V gave up 2 bases and J gave up 0 bases; unmatched junction bases: 6. The CDR3 sequence is CASSYDPTGVNTEAFF. CDR3 sequence (DNA): TGTGCCAGCAGTTACGACCCTACAGGGGTGAACACTGAAGCTTTCTTT.

This sequence joins TRBV4-1 and TRBJ2-3; 9 nucleotides agree with TRBD2. The CDR3 has 16 amino acids. V dropped 0 bases and J dropped 6; count of bases not matched to a gene: 7. Germline CDR1 reads MGHRA; CDR2 reads YSYEKL. The CDR3 spells CASSQDVRGRADTQYF. CDR3 nucleotides: TGCGCCAGCAGCCAAGATGTCCGCGGGAGGGCGGATACGCAGTATTTT.

This sequence joins TRBV7-2 and TRBJ2-5; D gene uncertain. Germline lookup yields CDR1 SGHTA and CDR2 FQGNSA. V was pared by 3 bases and J by 5 bases, with 16 bases between. This CDR3 has 15 amino acids. The CDR3 loop reads CASSFYARSWETQYF. In DNA, the CDR3 is TGTGCCAGCAGCTTCTACGCCAGGTCGTGGGAGACCCAGTACTTC.